The T cell receptor beta chain under discussion was sequenced for a study of chemoradiotherapy in HPV16-positive cancers. Whole-study results and caveats: For HPV16-positive patients, expanding HPV-responsive T cells associated with longer recurrence-free survival. Functional assays defining HPV-specific T cells used only two HPV16-positive patients. During treatment, candidate HPV-specific clones and E7-related motifs expanded in tumor.

About this clone: Its antigen is unidentified.

Profiled with immunoSEQ multiplex PCR; TCRdb holds only in-frame clones, not every one. The table records approximately 830 clones, around 92% of them present only once. Per germline, CDR1 SGHNT and CDR2 YENEEA. Trimming stripped 8 bases from V and 6 bases from J, with 11 bases between. CDR3 size: 13 residues. The chain recombines TRBV11-3 with TRBJ1-6, with no clear D. Sequencing was performed on tumor tissue, taken from a patient who underwent chemoradiotherapy. This TCR came from a human donor with HPV-associated anogenital cancer. The CDR3: CASGRDFNSPLHF. The CDR3 nucleotides are TGTGCCAGCGGGCGGGATTTTAATTCACCCCTCCACTTT. The full variable domain, in which reference TRBV11-3 and TRBJ1-6 provide the parts outside the CDR3, is EAGVVQSPRYKIIEKKQPVAFWCNPISGHNTLYWYLQNLGQGPELLIRYENEEAVDDSQLPKDRFSAERLKGVDSTLKIQPAELGDSAVYLCASGRDFNSPLHFGNGTRLTVT.